The 2 T cell receptor beta chains given below trace back to one sample, sequenced in a study of siplizumab effects on memory and regulatory T cells. Sequenced by immunoSEQ multiplex PCR; TCRdb stores in-frame clones only, minus some. The sample has approximately 110,000 clones, roughly 94% seen once. Sequencing was done on a sample of Tregs sorted from blood. Every receptor here comes from a human donor in good health.

This clone was counted once. The genes are TRBV4-1 and TRBJ2-1, with 7 positions matching TRBD2. CDR1 and CDR2 (germline): MGHRA, YSYEKL. The CDR3 consists of 17 residues. V trimming: 1 base; J trimming: 4 bases; junction bases outside the gene matches: 10. CDR3 sequence: CASSQGVGLAEYNEQFF. In DNA form, the CDR3 reads TGCGCCAGCAGCCAAGGGGTGGGGCTAGCGGAATACAATGAGCAGTTCTTC.

J is TRBJ2-3 and V is TRBV10-3; 10 bases map to TRBD2. This CDR3 is 13 amino acids long. J gave up 14 bases and V 7 bases, and 12 bases lay outside the gene matches. Looked up from germline, CDR1 is ENHRY and CDR2 is SYGVKD. The DNA of the CDR3 is TGTGCCATCACGGAGAGCGGGGGGGCCCCCCCGTATTTT. Translated: CAITESGGAPPYF.